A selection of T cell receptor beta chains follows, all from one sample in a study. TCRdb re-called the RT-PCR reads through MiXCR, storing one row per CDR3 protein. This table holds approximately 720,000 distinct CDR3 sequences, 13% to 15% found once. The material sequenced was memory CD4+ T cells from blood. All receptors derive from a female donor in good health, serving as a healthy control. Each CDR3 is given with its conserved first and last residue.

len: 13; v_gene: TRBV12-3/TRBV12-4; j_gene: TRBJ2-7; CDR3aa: CASRRDRSYEQYF
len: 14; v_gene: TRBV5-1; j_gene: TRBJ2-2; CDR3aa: CASLGAGNTGELFF
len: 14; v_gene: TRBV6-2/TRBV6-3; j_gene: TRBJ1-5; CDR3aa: CASSYSGFGQPQHF
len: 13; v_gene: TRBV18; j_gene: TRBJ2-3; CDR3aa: CASSPRKRDTQYF
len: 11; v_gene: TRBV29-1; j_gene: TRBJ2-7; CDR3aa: CSVGHSYEQYF
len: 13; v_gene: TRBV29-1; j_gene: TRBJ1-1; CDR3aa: CSGRTGRNTEAFF
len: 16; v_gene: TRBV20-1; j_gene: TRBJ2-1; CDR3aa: CSARDSRWAVYNEQFF
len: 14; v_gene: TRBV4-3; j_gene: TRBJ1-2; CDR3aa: CASSQDRGWYGYTF
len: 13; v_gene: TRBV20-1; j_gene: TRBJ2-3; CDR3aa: CSARDSNLNTQYF
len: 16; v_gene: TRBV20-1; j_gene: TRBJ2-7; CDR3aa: CSALALNREAGYEQYF
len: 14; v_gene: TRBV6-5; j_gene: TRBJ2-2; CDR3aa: CASSRQLQTGELFF
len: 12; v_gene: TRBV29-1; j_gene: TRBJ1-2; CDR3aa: CSVVIGNYGYTF
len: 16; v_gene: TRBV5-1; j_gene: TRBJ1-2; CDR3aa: CASSLGSGSSNYGYTF
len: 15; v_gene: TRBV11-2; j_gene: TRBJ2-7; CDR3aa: CASSFPGQGIYEQYF
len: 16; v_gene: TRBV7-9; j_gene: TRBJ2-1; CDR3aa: CAILRSGTGWKNEQFF
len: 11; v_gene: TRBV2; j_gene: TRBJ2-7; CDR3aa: CASSWETEQYF
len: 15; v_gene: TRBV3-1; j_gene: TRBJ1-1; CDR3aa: CASSQGGQGRSEAFF
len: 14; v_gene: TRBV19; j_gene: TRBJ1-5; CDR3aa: CASSIGGINQPQHF
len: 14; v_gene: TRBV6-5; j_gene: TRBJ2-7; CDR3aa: CASSYSHYTYEQYF
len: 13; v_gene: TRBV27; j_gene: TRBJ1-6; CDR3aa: CASSYYGNSPLHF
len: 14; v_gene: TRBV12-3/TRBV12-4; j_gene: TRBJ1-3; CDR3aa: CASSSRGAEGTIYF
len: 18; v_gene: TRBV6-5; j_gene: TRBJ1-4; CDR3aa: CASSYSERTGRREGKLFF
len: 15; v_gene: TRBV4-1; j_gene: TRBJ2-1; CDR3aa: CASRGGLAGNNEQFF
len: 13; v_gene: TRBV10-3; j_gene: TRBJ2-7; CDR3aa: CATGTSGSYEQYF
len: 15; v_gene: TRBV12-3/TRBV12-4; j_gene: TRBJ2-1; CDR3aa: CASTPPSGSYNEQFF
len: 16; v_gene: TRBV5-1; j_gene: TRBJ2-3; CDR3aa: CASSSSSGSFTDTQYF
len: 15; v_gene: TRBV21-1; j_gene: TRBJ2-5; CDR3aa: CASSRRDRDWETQYF
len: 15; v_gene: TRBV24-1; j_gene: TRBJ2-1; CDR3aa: CATSDFNGGEDEQFF
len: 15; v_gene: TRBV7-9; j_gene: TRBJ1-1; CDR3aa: CASSLEAWENTEAFF
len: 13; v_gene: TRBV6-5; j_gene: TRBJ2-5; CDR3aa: CASSREFQETQYF
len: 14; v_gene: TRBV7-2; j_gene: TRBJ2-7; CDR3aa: CASSLGPDSYEQYF
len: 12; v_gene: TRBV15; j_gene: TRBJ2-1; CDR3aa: CATSRAGMWQFF
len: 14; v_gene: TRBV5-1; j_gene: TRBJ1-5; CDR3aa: CASSLTGPDQPQHF
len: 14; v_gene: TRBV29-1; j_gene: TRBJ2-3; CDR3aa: CSVAGELAGDTQYF
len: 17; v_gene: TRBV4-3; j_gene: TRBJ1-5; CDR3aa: CASSREVGQGGYQPQHF
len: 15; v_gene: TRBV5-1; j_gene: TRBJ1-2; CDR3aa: CVSSPWGTGGYGYTF
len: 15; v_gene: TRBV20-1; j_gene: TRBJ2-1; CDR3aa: CSATLAGGTYNEQFF
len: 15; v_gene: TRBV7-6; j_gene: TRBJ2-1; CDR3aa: CASSLRDPTYNEQFF
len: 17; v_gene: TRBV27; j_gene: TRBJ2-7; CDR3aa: CASSSRGLGWKAYEQYF
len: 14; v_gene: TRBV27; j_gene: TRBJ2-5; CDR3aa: CASSLGGQPETQYF
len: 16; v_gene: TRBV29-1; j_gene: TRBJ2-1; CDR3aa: CSVVKGAGGPHNEQFF
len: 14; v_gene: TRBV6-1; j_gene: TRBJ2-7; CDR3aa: CASRRDLLSYEQYF
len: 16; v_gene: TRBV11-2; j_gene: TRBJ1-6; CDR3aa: CASSLATGGDNSPLQF
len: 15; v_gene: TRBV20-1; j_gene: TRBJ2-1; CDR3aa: CSAIGLAGAYNEQFF
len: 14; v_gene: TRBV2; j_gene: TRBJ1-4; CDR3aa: CASRTRTGDEKLFF
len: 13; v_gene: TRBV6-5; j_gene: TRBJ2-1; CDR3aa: CASSPGQGGWGFF
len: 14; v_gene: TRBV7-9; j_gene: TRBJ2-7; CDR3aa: CASTRLEKTYEQYF
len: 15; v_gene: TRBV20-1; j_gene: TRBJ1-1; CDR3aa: CSASLAETLKSLAVF
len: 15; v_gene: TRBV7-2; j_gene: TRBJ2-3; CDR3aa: CASSTNRGLTDTQYF
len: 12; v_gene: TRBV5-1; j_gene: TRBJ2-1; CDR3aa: CASSLPEGEQFF
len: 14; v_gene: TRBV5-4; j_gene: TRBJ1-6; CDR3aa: CASSVSGYNSPLHF
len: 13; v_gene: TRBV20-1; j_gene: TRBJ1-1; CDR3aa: CSAPLLMNTEAFF